This TCR beta chain came from a study of OX40 agonist ivuxolimab in advanced cancers. Per the germline V gene, CDR1 is MRHNA and CDR2 is SNTAGT. This CDR3 comprises 13 residues. Trimming took 7 bases from V and 5 from J; bases not matched to a gene: 5. Profiled with immunoSEQ multiplex PCR; TCRdb holds only in-frame clones, not every one. The sample gives about 120,000 clones, 80% to 90% of which show up once; about 0.55% is in the top ten. Here the sequenced sample was CD4+ or CD8+ T cells sorted from blood, taken in a trial of the OX40 agonist ivuxolimab. The chain links TRBV6-4 to TRBJ2-7; 10 bases agree with TRBD1. This clonotype was sampled from an adult with an advanced solid tumor such as melanoma, head and neck, liver or kidney cancer. This CDR3 is CASTRGQGDEQYF. The CDR3 DNA is TGTGCCAGCACCCGCGGACAGGGGGACGAGCAGTACTTC.